This paragraph reports one TCR beta chain. Its specificity is not known. These data originate in a study of cytomegalovirus exposure and HLA in healthy donors. Study-level results: First-cohort TCR clusters tended to co-occur in the 90 to 150 validation repertoires, a later analysis found. Most sequenced TCRs were rare (though some public TCRs occurred in many donors). The CMV antigen specificity of a few CMV-associated chains was confirmed through in vitro analysis.

The V gene end was trimmed by 7 bases and the J gene end by 6 bases; junction bases not matched to a gene: 17. This CDR3 has 15 amino acids. CDR1 is SQVTM, CDR2 ANQGSEA, per germline. Some clones are missing from TCRdb's copy, which holds only in-frame ones; the method was immunoSEQ multiplex PCR. The data contain about 98,000 clones, roughly 90% of them seen just once; the ten biggest clones take up approximately 5.8%. The rearrangement uses TRBV29-1 and TRBJ2-7; TRBD1 agrees at 8 bases. Sequences were obtained from PBMCs. The origin of this receptor is a young man in good health and CMV-seropositive. The CDR3 spells CSAKSYGQGRGEQYF. The CDR3 DNA follows: TGCAGCGCAAAAAGCTACGGACAGGGTCGCGGCGAGCAGTACTTC.